This T cell receptor beta chain was captured in a study of glioma-infiltrating T cells. Study results and caveats: Only very few CDR3 sequences appeared in both tissue and blood.

TCR alpha and beta CDR3 regions were amplified from RNA using iRepertoire nested multiplex PCR. MiXCR, applied by TCRdb to the multiplex PCR reads, yields one record per CDR3 protein. The data show fewer than 200,000 distinct CDR3 sequences, around 40% seen once. This clonotype was detected many times. What it binds is unknown. The TCR comes from a human donor with low-grade glioma or glioblastoma, undergoing nonglioma brain surgery, or in good health (not recorded which). Sequencing was performed on glioma tissue, nonneoplastic brain tissue, or PBMCs (not recorded which).

Here the CDR3 DNA reads TGTGCCAGCAGTGTAGACAGCACAGATACGCAGTATTTT. Translation: CASSVDSTDTQYF. The chain employs TRBV2 and TRBJ2-3; no clear D gene. The V end lost 4 bases, the J end lost 0 bases, and 5 bases lay between the germline ends. Germline V gene lookup returns CDR1 SNHLY and CDR2 FYNNEI. There are 13 residues in the CDR3.